What follows is one T cell receptor (beta chain) and its context. The antigen this receptor binds is unknown. Base-call qualities are not available, and no considerably larger clone is one nucleotide away. The immunoSEQ Assay, a bias-controlled multiplex PCR, was used to amplify TCRbeta CDR3 regions from genomic DNA. On the study's bioinformatics: Within the assay, amplification of reference gene primers was used to estimate how many nucleated cells each sample contained. To quantify the absolute abundance of each unique TCRbeta CDR3 rearrangement, sequence reads were collapsed and filtered. For each sample, productive Simpson clonality was calculated by taking the square root of Simpson's diversity index across productive rearrangements. TCRdb stores this immuneACCESS table with in-frame sequences only. Part of the clones is absent; in the studies checked, under half of the shortfall reflects unresolved V genes, and no reason is known for the rest. The V and J calls and clone size were taken over from that table, and D and trimming were inferred from the DNA. This sample comprises about 150,000 clones, approximately 83% of them detected only once. Approximately 8% of the sample comes from the top ten.

This specimen belongs to a study of blood T cell repertoires in COVID-19 (dated by TCRdb to the early 2020s). A note on the overall study: Samples covering the acute and convalescent phases of COVID-19 were provided by collaborators in the United States, Italy and Spain. The prospective study material was composed of cDNA or gDNA derived from T cells, B-cell-depleted T cells, or PBMCs. Subjects who had been exposed to COVID-19, were actively infected with it, or had recovered from it provided the deeply sampled blood TCRbeta repertoires that made up the dataset. A freely available public database, intended as a resource for researchers studying the immune response to SARS-CoV-2, is where the repertoires were released. The samples were drawn from the first 160 participants of the ongoing ImmuneRACE study and from 1,254 subjects provided by 6 global collaborators. A de-identified subject ID, COVID-19 status, age in years and sex were almost always included in the sample metadata. Where available, HLA class I and class II types were obtained from metadata supplied by the sample provider rather than from assay-based typing. What the authors observed across the whole study: How much clinical and demographic metadata was included differed by source and by participant, and the metadata was provided uncurated.

One collaborating source in Seattle enrolled patients while the patients were actively infected and followed the patients over time throughout the course of disease. Whole blood was collected in K2EDTA tubes by collaborating institutions according to the institutions' own protocols. For TCRbeta analysis, collaborators shipped samples in one of three forms: frozen whole blood, isolated PBMCs, or DNA extracted from either of those sample types. V and J are trimmed by 6 bases and 10 bases, and the gene matches miss 10 bases of the junction. The CDR3 spans 13 residues, from the cysteine through the phenylalanine. Just the 39-base CDR3 DNA is kept, in frame starting at base 1. CDR1 and CDR2 are read off the germline V gene (reference sequence) as SEHNR and FQNEAQ.

This chain joins TRBV7-9 to TRBJ2-3; 7 of the junction bases match TRBD1. Sequencing was done on a sample of peripheral blood. The source is an older woman with COVID-19, enrolled during active disease. CDR3 region: CASSRDITGAQYF. The DNA sequence reads TGTGCCAGCAGTCGGGACATAACAGGGGCGCAGTATTTT.